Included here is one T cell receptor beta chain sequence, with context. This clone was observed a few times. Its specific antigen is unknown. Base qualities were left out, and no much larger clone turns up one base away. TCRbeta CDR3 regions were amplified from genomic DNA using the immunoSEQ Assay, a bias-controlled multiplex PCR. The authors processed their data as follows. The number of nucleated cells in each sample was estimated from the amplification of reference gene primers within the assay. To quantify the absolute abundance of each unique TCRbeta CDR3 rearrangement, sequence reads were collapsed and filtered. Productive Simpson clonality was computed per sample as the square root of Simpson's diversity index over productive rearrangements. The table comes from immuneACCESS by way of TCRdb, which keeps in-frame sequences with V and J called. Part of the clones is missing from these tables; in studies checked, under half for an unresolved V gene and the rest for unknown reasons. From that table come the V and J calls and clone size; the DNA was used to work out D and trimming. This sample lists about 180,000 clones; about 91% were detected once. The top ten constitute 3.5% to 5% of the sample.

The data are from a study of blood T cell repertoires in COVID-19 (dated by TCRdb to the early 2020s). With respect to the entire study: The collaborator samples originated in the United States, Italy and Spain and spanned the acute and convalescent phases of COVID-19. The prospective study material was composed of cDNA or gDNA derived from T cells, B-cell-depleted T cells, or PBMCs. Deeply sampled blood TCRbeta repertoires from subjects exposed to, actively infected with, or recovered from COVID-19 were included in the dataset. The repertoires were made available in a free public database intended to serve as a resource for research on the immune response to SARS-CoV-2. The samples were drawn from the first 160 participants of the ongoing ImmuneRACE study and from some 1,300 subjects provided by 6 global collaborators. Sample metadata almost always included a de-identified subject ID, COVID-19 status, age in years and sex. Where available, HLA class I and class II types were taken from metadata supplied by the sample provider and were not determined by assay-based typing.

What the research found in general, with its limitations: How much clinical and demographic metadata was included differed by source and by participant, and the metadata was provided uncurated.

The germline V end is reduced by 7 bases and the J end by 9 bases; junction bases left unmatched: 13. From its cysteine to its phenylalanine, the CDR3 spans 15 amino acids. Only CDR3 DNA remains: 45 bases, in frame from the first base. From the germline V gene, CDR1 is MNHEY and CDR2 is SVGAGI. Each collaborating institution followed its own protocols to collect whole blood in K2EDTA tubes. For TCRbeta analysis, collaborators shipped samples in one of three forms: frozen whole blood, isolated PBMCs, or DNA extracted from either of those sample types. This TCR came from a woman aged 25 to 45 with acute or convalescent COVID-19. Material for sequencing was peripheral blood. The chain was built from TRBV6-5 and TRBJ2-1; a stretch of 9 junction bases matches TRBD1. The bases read TGTGCCAGCAAAGGGGACGGACAGGGGCTTGGTGAGCAGTTCTTC. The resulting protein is CASKGDGQGLGEQFF.